These 18 T cell receptor beta chains share one sample of origin, sequenced in a study of shared clonotypes between healthy human individuals (dated by TCRdb to the early 2020s). Libraries were constructed by the immunoSEQ multiplex PCR assay. TCRdb carries this immuneACCESS record with in-frame sequences only. Its versions omit some clonotypes, under half of them owing to an unresolved V gene in the studies checked, with the rest unexplained. The sample table contains some 1 million clones; only one count was recorded for approximately 72% of them. The ten largest clones add up to 1.4% of the sample. The specimen was memory CD4+ T cells sorted from blood. The cell subset or site tag for this specimen amounts to: CD45RA-negative fraction. The receptors derive from a man aged 18 to 29 in good health.

This clone was found a few times. The chain joins TRBV18 to TRBJ1-1, with D possibly matching TRBD1 (5 bases). The CDR3 extends over 16 amino acids. Germline CDR1 is KGHSH and CDR2 is LQKENI. Trimming stripped 2 bases from V and 3 bases from J, with 16 bases between. CDR3: CASSPSGRRGYTEAFF. The CDR3 region has the DNA TGTGCCAGCTCACCATCAGGGAGGAGGGGATACACTGAAGCTTTCTTT. Variable domain in full (rest from reference TRBV18 and TRBJ1-1): NAGVMQNPRHLVRRRGQEARLRCSPMKGHSHVYWYRQLPEEGLKFMVYLQKENIIDESGMPKERFSAEFPKEGPSILRIQQVVRGDSAAYFCASSPSGRRGYTEAFFGQGTRLTVV.

The V gene is TRBV5-1, the J gene TRBJ2-3, with a tentative D call TRBD1 (6 bases). The CDR3 totals 14 residues. The germline V gene has CDR1 SGHRS and CDR2 YFSETQ. Trimming pared 4 bases from V and 2 bases from J, leaving 11 bases between. The CDR3 sequence: CASSEQGLTDTQYF. In nucleotides, the CDR3 is TGCGCCAGCAGCGAACAGGGCCTCACAGATACGCAGTATTTT.

This chain joins TRBV5-6 and TRBJ2-3; TRBD2 is a possible D gene (6 bases). This CDR3 contains 15 residues. The ends were cut back, 2 bases at V and 1 base at J, with 11 bases in the middle. CDR1 is SGHDT and CDR2 is YYEEEE in the germline V gene. CDR3 bases: TGTGCCAGCAGCTTAACCGAGCGGGGCACAGATACGCAGTATTTT. Its translation: CASSLTERGTDTQYF. Full variable domain (missing parts from reference TRBV5-6 and TRBJ2-3): DAGVTQSPTHLIKTRGQQVTLRCSPKSGHDTVSWYQQALGQGPQFIFQYYEEEERQRGNFPDRFSGHQFPNYSSELNVNALLLGDSALYLCASSLTERGTDTQYFGPGTRLTVL.

Turning to this clone: A much more abundant neighbour one base away suggests this may be a read error. The V and J genes are TRBV7-6 and TRBJ2-3; D unresolved. The germline V gene encodes CDR1 SGHVS and CDR2 FNYEAQ. The V end lost 4 bases, the J end lost 0 bases, and 2 bases lay between the germline ends. The CDR3 has 12 residues. The chain's CDR3 is CASSSSTDTQYF. The DNA for the CDR3 is TGTGCCAGCAGCTCAAGCACAGATACGCAGTATTTT. Full variable domain (rest looked up from reference TRBV7-6 and TRBJ2-3): GAGVSQSPRYKVTKRGQDVALRCDPISGHVSLYWYRQALGQGPEFLTYFNYEAQQDKSGLPNDRFSAERPEGSISTLTIQRTEQRDSAMYRCASSSSTDTQYFGPGTRLTVL.

The CDR3 region has the DNA TGTGCCAGCAGCCTCGGACAGGCCAGTAAAAATGAAAAACTGTTTTTT. This translates into CASSLGQASKNEKLFF. The rearrangement links TRBV5-5 to TRBJ1-4; 7 positions match TRBD1. V was clipped by 4 bases and J by 5 bases; unmatched bases: 11. The CDR3 loop spans 16 amino acids. CDR1 and CDR2 (germline): SGHKS, YYEKEE (reference sequence).

The chain carries TRBV6-5 and TRBJ2-1; 7 bases agree with TRBD1. CDR1 is MNHEY and CDR2 is SVGAGI in the germline V gene. V was clipped by 6 bases and J by 5 bases; unmatched bases: 7. The CDR3 spans 14 residues. The CDR3 DNA reads TGTGCCAGCAGCCTACGACAGGGACACAATGAGCAGTTCTTC. This encodes CASSLRQGHNEQFF.

The V gene is TRBV2, the J gene TRBJ2-5, with 12 bases matching TRBD2. Germline CDR1 and CDR2: SNHLY and FYNNEI. This CDR3 is built from 14 residues. V was clipped by 6 bases and J by 4 bases; unmatched bases: 3. The CDR3 is CASRRTSGVETQYF. CDR3 coding DNA: TGTGCCAGCAGAAGGACTAGCGGGGTAGAGACCCAGTACTTC. The full variable domain, its missing parts supplied by reference TRBV2 and TRBJ2-5, is EPEVTQTPSHQVTQMGQEVILRCVPISNHLYFYWYRQILGQKVEFLVSFYNNEISEKSEIFDDQFSVERPDGSNFTLKIRSTKLEDSAMYFCASRRTSGVETQYFGPGTRLLVL.

The chain combines TRBV30 with TRBJ2-5, with 8 bases matching TRBD1. The last part of the DNA fits TRBJ2-7 better; the J call may be wrong. CDR3 length: 12 amino acids. Germline V CDR1 and CDR2: GTSNPN, SVGIG (reference sequence). CDR3 in DNA: TGTGCCTGCAGGACAGGGTCCCGCGAGCAGTACTTC. It translates to CACRTGSREQYF.

V usage is TRBV6-1 and J usage is TRBJ2-7; D perhaps matches TRBD2 (5 bases). The CDR3 is made up of 12 amino acids. The V gene's germline CDR1 is MNHNS and CDR2 SASEGT. V dropped 2 bases and J dropped 9 bases, with 11 bases sitting between them. The CDR3 DNA reads TGTGCCAGCAGTGAAATGAGGGTCTGGCAGTACTTC. Its translation: CASSEMRVWQYF.

The chain joins TRBV7-2 to TRBJ2-6; 10 nucleotides match TRBD2. The V segment lost 1 base and the J segment 2 bases; nucleotides outside the gene matches: 5. Germline V gene lookup returns CDR1 SGHTA and CDR2 FQGNSA. The CDR3 is 18 residues long. The CDR3 nucleotides read TGTGCCAGCAGCTTAGTTTCCAGCGGGGGGGCTGGGGCCAACGTCCTGACTTTC. It specifies CASSLVSSGGAGANVLTF.

As DNA, the CDR3 is TGTGCCAGTAGAAGGGAAAAGTCCAGCAATCAGCCCCAGCATTTT. As protein: CASRREKSSNQPQHF. V gene TRBV19 combines with J gene TRBJ1-5; D is unresolved. Trimming pared 6 bases from V and 1 base from J, leaving 13 bases between. The CDR3 loop spans 15 amino acids. Germline V CDR1 and CDR2: LNHDA, SQIVND (reference sequence).

Concerning this clone: This same CDR3 is encoded by further DNA sequences in the sample. The V and J genes are TRBV6-5 and TRBJ1-4; 7 nucleotides align to TRBD1. Germline lookup yields CDR1 MNHEY and CDR2 SVGAGI. This CDR3 is 15 amino acids long. V lost 6 bases, J lost 2 bases, and 6 bases stayed unmatched. The CDR3 DNA reads TGTGCCAGCAGGCGGACAGGTGCTACTAATGAAAAACTGTTTTTT. It codes for CASRRTGATNEKLFF.

The chain recombines TRBV5-1 with TRBJ1-1, with 9 bases aligning to TRBD1. This CDR3 has 16 amino acids. Germline V CDR1 and CDR2: SGHRS, YFSETQ. Germline trimming cut 4 bases from V and 7 bases from J; bases unmatched to any gene: 14. The CDR3 reads CASSPFSARTGDEAFF. The DNA for the CDR3 is TGCGCCAGCAGCCCGTTTAGTGCCCGGACAGGGGATGAAGCTTTCTTT.

This clone was found a few times. The CDR3 DNA sequence: TGTGCCAGCAGCCCCGAACCCTGGGGGTCCAACGAGCAGTACTTC. Translated, it gives CASSPEPWGSNEQYF. This chain uses TRBV7-2 with TRBJ2-7; perhaps D is TRBD1 or TRBD2 (5 bases each). Germline V CDR1 and CDR2: SGHTA, FQGNSA. CDR3 length: 15 amino acids. V lost 5 bases, J lost 5 bases, and 19 bases lay in between.

The V gene is TRBV5-1, the J gene TRBJ2-4, with 7 positions matching TRBD1. This CDR3 is built from 14 residues. V lost 0 bases to trimming and J lost 7 bases; unmatched junction nucleotides: 4. The germline V gene has CDR1 SGHRS and CDR2 YFSETQ. CDR3: CASSLDRGSNIQYF. The CDR3, as DNA: TGCGCCAGCAGCTTGGACAGGGGCAGCAACATTCAGTACTTC.

To note about this clone: A much larger clone differs by one base, so this may be a read error. In the same sample, other DNA sequences code for this CDR3. J is TRBJ2-5 and V is TRBV28, with 12 bases matching TRBD2. The CDR3 runs 15 residues. The V and J ends lost 3 bases and 2 bases, in that order; junction bases with no gene match: 1. Germline loops: CDR1 MDHEN, CDR2 SYDVKM. The chain's CDR3 is CASSLTSGGQETQYF. The CDR3, as DNA: TGTGCCAGCAGTTTGACTAGCGGGGGACAAGAGACCCAGTACTTC.

The V and J genes are TRBV7-6 and TRBJ1-1; D gene uncertain. The V gene's germline CDR1 is SGHVS and CDR2 FNYEAQ. The CDR3 covers 17 residues. V lost 2 bases and J 0 bases, leaving 16 bases between the germline ends. The CDR3 loop reads CASSLINEHPMNTEAFF. As DNA, the CDR3 is TGTGCCAGCAGCTTAATCAACGAACACCCCATGAACACTGAAGCTTTCTTT. The entire variable domain, with the rest obtained from reference TRBV7-6 and TRBJ1-1, is as follows: GAGVSQSPRYKVTKRGQDVALRCDPISGHVSLYWYRQALGQGPEFLTYFNYEAQQDKSGLPNDRFSAERPEGSISTLTIQRTEQRDSAMYRCASSLINEHPMNTEAFFGQGTRLTVV.

This rearrangement joins TRBV6-1 to TRBJ1-1; the D gene is possibly TRBD1 (5 bases). With 5 bases removed from V and 6 bases from J, the gap between germline ends came to 19 bases. The CDR3 length is 15 residues. Germline CDR1 MNHNS, CDR2 SASEGT. CDR3 sequence (DNA): TGTGCCAGCAGTTTTCGTGGGGGAATTTGGGCTGAAGCTTTCTTT. Amino acid sequence: CASSFRGGIWAEAFF.